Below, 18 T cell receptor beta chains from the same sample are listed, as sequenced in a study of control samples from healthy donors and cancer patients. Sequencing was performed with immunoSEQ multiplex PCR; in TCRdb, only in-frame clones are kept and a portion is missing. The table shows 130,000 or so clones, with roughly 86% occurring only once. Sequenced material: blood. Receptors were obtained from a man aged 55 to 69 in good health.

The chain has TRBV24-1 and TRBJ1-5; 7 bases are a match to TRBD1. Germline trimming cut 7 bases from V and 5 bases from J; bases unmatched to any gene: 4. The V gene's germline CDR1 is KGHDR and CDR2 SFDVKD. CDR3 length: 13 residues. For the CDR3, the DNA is TGTGCCACCAGCGGGGACAGCTATCAGCCCCAGCATTTT. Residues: CATSGDSYQPQHF.

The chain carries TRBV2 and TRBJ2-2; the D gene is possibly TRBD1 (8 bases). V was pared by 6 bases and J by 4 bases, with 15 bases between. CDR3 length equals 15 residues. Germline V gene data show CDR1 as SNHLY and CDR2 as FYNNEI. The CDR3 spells CASRAGQVITGELFF. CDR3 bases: TGTGCCAGCAGAGCGGGACAGGTCATCACCGGGGAGCTGTTTTTT. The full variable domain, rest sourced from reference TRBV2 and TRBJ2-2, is EPEVTQTPSHQVTQMGQEVILRCVPISNHLYFYWYRQILGQKVEFLVSFYNNEISEKSEIFDDQFSVERPDGSNFTLKIRSTKLEDSAMYFCASRAGQVITGELFFGEGSRLTVL.

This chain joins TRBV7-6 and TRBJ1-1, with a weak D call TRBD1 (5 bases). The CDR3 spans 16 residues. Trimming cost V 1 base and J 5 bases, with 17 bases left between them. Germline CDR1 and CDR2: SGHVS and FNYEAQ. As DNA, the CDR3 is TGTGCCAGCAGCTTAGTGGAGTGGACAACAAGGACTGAAGCTTTCTTT. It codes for CASSLVEWTTRTEAFF.

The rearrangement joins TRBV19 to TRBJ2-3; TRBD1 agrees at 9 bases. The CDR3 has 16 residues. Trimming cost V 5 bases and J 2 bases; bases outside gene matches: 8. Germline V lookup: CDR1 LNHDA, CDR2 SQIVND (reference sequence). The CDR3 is CASSSTHRGLTDTQYF. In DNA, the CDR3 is TGTGCCAGTAGTTCTACTCACAGGGGGCTCACAGATACGCAGTATTTT.

The CDR3 spells CASSGPTRSDTQYF. The CDR3 nucleotides read TGTGCCAGCAGCGGGCCAACTCGTTCAGATACGCAGTATTTT. The chain recombines TRBV21-1 with TRBJ2-3; the table calls TRBD1, which could not be checked here. TRBV21-1 is marked as a pseudogene. CDR3 size: 14 residues.

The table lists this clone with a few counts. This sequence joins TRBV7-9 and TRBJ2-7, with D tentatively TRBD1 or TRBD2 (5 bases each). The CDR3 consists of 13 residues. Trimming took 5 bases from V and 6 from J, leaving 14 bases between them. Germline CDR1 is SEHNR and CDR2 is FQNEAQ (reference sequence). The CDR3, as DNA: TGTGCCAGCAGCGATAAGGGACCTCTCGAGCAGTACTTC. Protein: CASSDKGPLEQYF.

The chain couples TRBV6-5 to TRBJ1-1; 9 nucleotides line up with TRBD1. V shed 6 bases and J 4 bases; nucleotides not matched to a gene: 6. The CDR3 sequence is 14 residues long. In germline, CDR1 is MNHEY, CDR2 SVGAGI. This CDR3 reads CASRITGGFTEAFF. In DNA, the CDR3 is TGTGCCAGCAGAATCACAGGGGGCTTCACTGAAGCTTTCTTT.

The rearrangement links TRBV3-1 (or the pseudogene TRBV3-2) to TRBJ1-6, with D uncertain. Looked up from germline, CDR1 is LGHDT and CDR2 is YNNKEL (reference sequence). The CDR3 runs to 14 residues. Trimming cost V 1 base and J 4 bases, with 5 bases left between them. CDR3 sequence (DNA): TGTGCCAGCAGCCAAGGGGGTTATAATTCACCCCTCCACTTT. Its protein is CASSQGGYNSPLHF.

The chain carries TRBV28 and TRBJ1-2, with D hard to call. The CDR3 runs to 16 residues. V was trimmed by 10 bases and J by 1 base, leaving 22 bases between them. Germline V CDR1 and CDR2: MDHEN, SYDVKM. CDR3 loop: CATPPRAPRGNYGYTF. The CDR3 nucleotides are TGTGCCACCCCCCCCCGGGCGCCCCGCGGTAACTATGGCTACACCTTC.

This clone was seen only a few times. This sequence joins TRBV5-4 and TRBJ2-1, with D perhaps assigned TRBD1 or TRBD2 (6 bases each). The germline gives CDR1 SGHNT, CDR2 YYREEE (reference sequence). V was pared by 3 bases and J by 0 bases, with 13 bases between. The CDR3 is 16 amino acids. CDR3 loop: CASSSGGSSSYNEQFF. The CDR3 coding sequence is TGTGCCAGCAGCTCCGGGGGCTCTAGCTCCTACAATGAGCAGTTCTTC.

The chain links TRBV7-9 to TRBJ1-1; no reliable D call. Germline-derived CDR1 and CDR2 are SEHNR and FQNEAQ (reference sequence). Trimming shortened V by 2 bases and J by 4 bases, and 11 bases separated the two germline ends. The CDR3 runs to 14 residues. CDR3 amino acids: CASSLRTSGTEAFF. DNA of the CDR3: TGTGCCAGCAGCTTAAGAACATCGGGCACTGAAGCTTTCTTT.

For the CDR3, the DNA is TGTGCCAGCAGACCATCCGGGGACAGTGAGCAGTTCTTC. This encodes CASRPSGDSEQFF. The chain joins TRBV12-3 or TRBV12-4 to TRBJ2-1; 7 bases are shared with TRBD1. This CDR3 is built from 13 residues. The J segment lost 9 bases and the V segment lost 6 bases, leaving 8 bases of the junction unmatched.

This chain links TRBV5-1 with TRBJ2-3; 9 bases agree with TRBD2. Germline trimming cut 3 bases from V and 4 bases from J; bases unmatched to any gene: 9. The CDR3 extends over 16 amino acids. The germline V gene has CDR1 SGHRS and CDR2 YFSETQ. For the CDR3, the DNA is TGCGCCAGCAGCTATTCGCGGGGGGGAGGCGCAGATACGCAGTATTTT. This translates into CASSYSRGGGADTQYF.

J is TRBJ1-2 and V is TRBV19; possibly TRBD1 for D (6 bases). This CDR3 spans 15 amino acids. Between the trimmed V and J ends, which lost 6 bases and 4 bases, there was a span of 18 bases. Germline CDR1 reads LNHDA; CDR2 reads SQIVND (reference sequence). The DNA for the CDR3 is TGTGCCAGTAGACGGACAGAACCCGCGCCCTATGGCTACACCTTC. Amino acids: CASRRTEPAPYGYTF.

In DNA form, the CDR3 reads TGTGCCAGCAGCCAATTCAGACAGGGTGGGGCAGCTAATGAAAAACTGTTTTTT. As protein: CASSQFRQGGAANEKLFF. This chain uses TRBV3-1 (or the pseudogene TRBV3-2) with TRBJ1-4, with TRBD1 matching over 7 bases. J was trimmed by 3 bases and V by 2 bases; bases with no gene match: 12. In germline, CDR1 is LGHDT, CDR2 YNNKEL (reference sequence). This CDR3 has 18 amino acids.

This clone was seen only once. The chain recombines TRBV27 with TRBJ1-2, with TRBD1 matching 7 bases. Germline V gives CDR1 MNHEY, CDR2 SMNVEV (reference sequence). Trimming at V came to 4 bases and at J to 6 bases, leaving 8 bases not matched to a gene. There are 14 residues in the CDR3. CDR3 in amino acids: CASSSLHRGDGYTF. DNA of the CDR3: TGTGCCAGCAGTTCACTTCACAGGGGAGATGGCTACACCTTC.

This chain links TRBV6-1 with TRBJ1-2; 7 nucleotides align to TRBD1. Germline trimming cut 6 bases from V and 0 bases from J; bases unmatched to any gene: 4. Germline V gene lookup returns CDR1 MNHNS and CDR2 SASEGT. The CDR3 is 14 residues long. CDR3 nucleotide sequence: TGTGCCAGCAGGCAGGGGGGGACTAACTATGGCTACACCTTC. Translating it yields CASRQGGTNYGYTF.

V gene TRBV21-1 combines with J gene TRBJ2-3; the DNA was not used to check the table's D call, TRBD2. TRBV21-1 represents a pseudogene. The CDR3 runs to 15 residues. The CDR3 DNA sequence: TGTGCCAGCAGCAGAAGGGGGGGGCCCACAGATACGCAGTATTTT. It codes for CASSRRGGPTDTQYF.